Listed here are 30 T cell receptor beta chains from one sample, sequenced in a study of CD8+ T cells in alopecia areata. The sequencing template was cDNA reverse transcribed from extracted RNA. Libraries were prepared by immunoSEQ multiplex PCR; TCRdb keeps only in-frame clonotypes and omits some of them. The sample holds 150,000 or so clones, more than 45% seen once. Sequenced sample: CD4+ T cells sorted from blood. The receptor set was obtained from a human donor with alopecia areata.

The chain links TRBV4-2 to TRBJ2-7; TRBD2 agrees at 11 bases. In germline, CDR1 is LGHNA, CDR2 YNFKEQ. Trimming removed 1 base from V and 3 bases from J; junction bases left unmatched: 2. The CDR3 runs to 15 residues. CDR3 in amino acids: CASSQGLAGSYEQYF. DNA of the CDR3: TGTGCCAGCAGCCAAGGACTAGCGGGGAGCTACGAGCAGTACTTC.

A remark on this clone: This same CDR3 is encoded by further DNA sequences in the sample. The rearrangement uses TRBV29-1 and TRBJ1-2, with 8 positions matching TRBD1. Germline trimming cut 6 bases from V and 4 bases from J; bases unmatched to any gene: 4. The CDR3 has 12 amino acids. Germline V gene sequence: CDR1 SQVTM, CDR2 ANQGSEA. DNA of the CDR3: TGCAGCGTACAGGGGGGAGGCTATGGCTACACCTTC. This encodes CSVQGGGYGYTF.

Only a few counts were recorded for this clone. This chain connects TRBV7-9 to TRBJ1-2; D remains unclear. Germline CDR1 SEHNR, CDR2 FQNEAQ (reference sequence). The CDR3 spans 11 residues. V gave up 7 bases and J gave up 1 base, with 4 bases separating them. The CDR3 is CASTDNYGYTF. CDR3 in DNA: TGTGCCAGCACTGATAACTATGGCTACACCTTC.

DNA for the CDR3: TGTGCCTGGAGTGTAGGCCTTTACGAGCAGTACTTC. Its protein is CAWSVGLYEQYF. The genes are TRBV30 and TRBJ2-7; D unclear. The germline V gene encodes CDR1 GTSNPN and CDR2 SVGIG (reference sequence). CDR3 length equals 12 residues. Trimming shortened V by 0 bases and J by 4 bases, and 7 bases separated the two germline ends. Full variable domain (rest looked up from reference TRBV30 and TRBJ2-7): SQTIHQWPATLVQPVGSPLSLECTVEGTSNPNLYWYRQAAGRGLQLLFYSVGIGQISSEVPQNLSASRPQDRQFILSSKKLLLSDSGFYLCAWSVGLYEQYFGPGTRLTVT.

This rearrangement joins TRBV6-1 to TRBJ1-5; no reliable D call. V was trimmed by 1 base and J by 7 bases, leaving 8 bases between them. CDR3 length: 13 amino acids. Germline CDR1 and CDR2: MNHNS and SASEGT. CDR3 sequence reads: CASSEEMGQPQHF. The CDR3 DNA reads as TGTGCCAGCAGTGAAGAAATGGGACAGCCCCAGCATTTT.

CDR3: CATRLAGRQETQYF. The CDR3 nucleotides are TGTGCCACCAGACTAGCGGGCCGCCAAGAGACCCAGTACTTC. The chain recombines TRBV28 with TRBJ2-5; 10 nucleotides line up with TRBD2. The CDR3 runs to 14 residues. The V gene end was trimmed by 10 bases and the J gene end by 1 base; junction bases not matched to a gene: 6. Germline assignment: CDR1 MDHEN and CDR2 SYDVKM.

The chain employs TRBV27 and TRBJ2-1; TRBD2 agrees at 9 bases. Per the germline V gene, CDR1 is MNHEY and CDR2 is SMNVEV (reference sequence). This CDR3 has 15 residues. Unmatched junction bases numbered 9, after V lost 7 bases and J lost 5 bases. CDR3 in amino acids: CASTTLGLAHNEQFF. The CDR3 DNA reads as TGTGCCAGCACCACTCTGGGACTAGCCCACAATGAGCAGTTCTTC.

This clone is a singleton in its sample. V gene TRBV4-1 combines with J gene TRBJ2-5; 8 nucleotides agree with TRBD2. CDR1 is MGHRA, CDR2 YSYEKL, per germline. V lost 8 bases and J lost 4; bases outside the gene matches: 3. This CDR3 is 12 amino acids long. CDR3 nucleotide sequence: TGCGCCAGCGGTCTAGCGGGAGAGACCCAGTACTTC. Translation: CASGLAGETQYF.

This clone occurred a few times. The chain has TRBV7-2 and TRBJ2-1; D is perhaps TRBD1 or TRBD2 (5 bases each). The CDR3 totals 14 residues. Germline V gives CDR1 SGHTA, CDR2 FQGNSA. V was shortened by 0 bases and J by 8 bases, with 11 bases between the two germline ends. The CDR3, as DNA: TGTGCCAGCAGCTTAGCCGGGACCGCCCATGAGCAGTTCTTC. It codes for CASSLAGTAHEQFF.

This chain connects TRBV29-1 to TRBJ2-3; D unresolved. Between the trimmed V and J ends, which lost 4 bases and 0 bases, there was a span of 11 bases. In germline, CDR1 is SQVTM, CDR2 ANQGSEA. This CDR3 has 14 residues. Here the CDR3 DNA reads TGCAGCGTTGTCATTCAGACTAGCACAGATACGCAGTATTTT. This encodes CSVVIQTSTDTQYF.

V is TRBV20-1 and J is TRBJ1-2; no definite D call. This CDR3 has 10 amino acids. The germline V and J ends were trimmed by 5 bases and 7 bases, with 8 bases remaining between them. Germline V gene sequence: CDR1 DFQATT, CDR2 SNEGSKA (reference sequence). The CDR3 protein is CSAYGSGYTF. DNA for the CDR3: TGCAGTGCTTATGGTAGTGGCTACACCTTC.

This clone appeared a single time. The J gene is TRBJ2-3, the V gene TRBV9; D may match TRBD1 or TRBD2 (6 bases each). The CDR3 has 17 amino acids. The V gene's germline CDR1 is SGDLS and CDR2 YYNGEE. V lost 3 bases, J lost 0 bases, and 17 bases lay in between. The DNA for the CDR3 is TGTGCCAGCAGCGCCTGGGGGCACAGCGGGAGCACAGATACGCAGTATTTT. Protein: CASSAWGHSGSTDTQYF. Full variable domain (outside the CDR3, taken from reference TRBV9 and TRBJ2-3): DSGVTQTPKHLITATGQRVTLRCSPRSGDLSVYWYQQSLDQGLQFLIQYYNGEERAKGNILERFSAQQFPDLHSELNLSSLELGDSALYFCASSAWGHSGSTDTQYFGPGTRLTVL.

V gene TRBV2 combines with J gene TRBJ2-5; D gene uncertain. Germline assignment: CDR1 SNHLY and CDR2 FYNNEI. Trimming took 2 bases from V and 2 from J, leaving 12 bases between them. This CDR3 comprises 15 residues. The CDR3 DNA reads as TGTGCCAGCAGTGAAATCCTGGGGTCACAAGAGACCCAGTACTTC. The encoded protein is CASSEILGSQETQYF.

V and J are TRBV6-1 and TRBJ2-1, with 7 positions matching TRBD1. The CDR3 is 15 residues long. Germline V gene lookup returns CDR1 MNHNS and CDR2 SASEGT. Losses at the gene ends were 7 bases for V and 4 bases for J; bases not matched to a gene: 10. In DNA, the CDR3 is TGTGCCAGCACCCCCGGGACAGCCATTTACAATGAGCAGTTCTTC. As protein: CASTPGTAIYNEQFF.

The CDR3 DNA reads TGCGCCAGCACCACTAGCGGGAGTCAGCACGAGCAGTACTTC. As protein: CASTTSGSQHEQYF. The V and J genes are TRBV5-1 and TRBJ2-7; 11 bases line up with TRBD2. Per the germline V gene, CDR1 is SGHRS and CDR2 is YFSETQ. With 6 bases clipped from V and 5 bases from J, the junction kept 7 bases outside the gene matches. The CDR3 is 14 residues long.

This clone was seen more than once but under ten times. The CDR3 sequence is CASSHGTRAGTQYF. DNA for the CDR3: TGTGCCAGCAGCCACGGGACTAGGGCTGGGACCCAGTACTTC. The chain couples TRBV7-9 to TRBJ2-5; 8 bases match TRBD2. Germline V gives CDR1 SEHNR, CDR2 FQNEAQ (reference sequence). J lost 7 bases, V lost 5 bases, and 9 bases had no gene match. The CDR3 consists of 14 residues.

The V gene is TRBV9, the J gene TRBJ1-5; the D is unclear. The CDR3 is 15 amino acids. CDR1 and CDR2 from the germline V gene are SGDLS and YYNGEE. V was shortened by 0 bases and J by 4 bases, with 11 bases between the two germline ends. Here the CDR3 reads CASSVGLRENQPQHF. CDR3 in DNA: TGTGCCAGCAGCGTAGGGTTAAGAGAGAATCAGCCCCAGCATTTT.

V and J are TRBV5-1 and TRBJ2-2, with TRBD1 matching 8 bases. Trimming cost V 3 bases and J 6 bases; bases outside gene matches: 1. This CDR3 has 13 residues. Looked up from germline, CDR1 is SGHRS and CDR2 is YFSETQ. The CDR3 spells CASSWGQAGELFF. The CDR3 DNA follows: TGCGCCAGCAGCTGGGGACAGGCCGGGGAGCTGTTTTTT.

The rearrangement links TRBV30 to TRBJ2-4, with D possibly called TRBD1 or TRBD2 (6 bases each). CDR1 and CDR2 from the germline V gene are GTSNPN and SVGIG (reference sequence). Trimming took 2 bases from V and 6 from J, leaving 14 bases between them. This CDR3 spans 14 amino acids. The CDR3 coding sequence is TGTGCCTGGAGTCCCTCCGGAGGGGGAAACATTCAGTACTTC. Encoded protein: CAWSPSGGGNIQYF. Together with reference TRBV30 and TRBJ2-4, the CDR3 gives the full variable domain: SQTIHQWPATLVQPVGSPLSLECTVEGTSNPNLYWYRQAAGRGLQLLFYSVGIGQISSEVPQNLSASRPQDRQFILSSKKLLLSDSGFYLCAWSPSGGGNIQYFGAGTRLSVL.

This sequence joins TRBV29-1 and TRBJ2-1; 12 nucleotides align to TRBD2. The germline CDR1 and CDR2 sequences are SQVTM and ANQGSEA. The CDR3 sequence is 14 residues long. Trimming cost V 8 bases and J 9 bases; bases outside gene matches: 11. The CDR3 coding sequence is TGCAGCACTGAAAAGGCTAGCGGGAGGGGTGAGCAGTTCTTC. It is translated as CSTEKASGRGEQFF.

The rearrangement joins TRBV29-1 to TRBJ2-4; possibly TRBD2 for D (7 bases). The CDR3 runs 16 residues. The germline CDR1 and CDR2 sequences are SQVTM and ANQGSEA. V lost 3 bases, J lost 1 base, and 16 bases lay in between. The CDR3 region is CSVEGGGAFAKNIQYF. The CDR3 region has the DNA TGCAGCGTTGAGGGAGGGGGGGCTTTCGCCAAAAACATTCAGTACTTC.

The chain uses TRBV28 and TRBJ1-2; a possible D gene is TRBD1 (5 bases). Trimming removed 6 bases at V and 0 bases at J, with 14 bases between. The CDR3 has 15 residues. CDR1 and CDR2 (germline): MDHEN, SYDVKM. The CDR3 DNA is TGTGCCAGCAGACCGCCGGGGGGAGCTAACTATGGCTACACCTTC. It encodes CASRPPGGANYGYTF.

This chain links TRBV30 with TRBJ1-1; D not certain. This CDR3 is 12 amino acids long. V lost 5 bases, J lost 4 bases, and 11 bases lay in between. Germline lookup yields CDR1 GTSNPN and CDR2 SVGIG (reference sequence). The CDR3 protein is CAWYRDLTEAFF. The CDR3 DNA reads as TGTGCCTGGTATAGGGATCTCACTGAAGCTTTCTTT.

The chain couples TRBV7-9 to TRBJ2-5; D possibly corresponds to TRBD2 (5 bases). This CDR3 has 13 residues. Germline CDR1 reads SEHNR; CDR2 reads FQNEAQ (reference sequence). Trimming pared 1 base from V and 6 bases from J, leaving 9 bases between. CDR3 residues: CASSLVLGKTQYF. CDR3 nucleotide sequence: TGTGCCAGCAGCTTAGTACTCGGGAAGACCCAGTACTTC.

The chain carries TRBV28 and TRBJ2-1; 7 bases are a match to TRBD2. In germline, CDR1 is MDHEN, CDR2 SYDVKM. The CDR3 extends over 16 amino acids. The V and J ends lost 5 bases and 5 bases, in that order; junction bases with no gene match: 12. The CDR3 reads CASSPPGGGANNEQFF. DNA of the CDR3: TGTGCCAGCAGTCCCCCCGGGGGAGGGGCCAACAATGAGCAGTTCTTC.

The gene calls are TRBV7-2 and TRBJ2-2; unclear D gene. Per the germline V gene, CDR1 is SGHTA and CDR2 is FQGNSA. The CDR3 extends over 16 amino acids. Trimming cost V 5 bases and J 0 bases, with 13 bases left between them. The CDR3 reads CASSLTQNTNTGELFF. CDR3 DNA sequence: TGTGCCAGCAGCCTGACACAGAATACGAACACCGGGGAGCTGTTTTTT.

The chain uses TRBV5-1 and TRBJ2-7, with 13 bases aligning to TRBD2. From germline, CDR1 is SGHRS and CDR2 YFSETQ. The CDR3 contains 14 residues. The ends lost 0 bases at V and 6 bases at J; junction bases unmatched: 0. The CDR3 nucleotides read TGCGCCAGCAGCTTGGGACTAGCGGGAGGCGAGCAGTACTTC. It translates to CASSLGLAGGEQYF.

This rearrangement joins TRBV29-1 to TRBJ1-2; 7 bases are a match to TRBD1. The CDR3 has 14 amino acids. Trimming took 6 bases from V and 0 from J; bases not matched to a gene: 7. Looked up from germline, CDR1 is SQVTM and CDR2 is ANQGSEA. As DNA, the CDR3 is TGCAGCGTCGAGGGACAGACATCTAACTATGGCTACACCTTC. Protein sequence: CSVEGQTSNYGYTF.

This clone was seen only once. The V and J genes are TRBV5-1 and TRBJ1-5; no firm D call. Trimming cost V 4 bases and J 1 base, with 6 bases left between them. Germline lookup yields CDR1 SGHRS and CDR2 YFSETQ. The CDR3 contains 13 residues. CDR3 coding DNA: TGCGCCAGCAGCCAAACGAGCAATCAGCCCCAGCATTTT. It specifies CASSQTSNQPQHF. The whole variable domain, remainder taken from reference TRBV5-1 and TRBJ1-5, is KAGVTQTPRYLIKTRGQQVTLSCSPISGHRSVSWYQQTPGQGLQFLFEYFSETQRNKGNFPGRFSGRQFSNSRSEMNVSTLELGDSALYLCASSQTSNQPQHFGDGTRLSIL.

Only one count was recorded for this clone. CDR3 nucleotides: TGTGCCAGCAGTTCGTCTAGCGCAAGCACAGATACGCAGTATTTT. This encodes CASSSSSASTDTQYF. V usage is TRBV27 and J usage is TRBJ2-3; a possible D gene is TRBD2 (6 bases). V was pared by 4 bases and J by 0 bases, with 11 bases between. Germline V gene lookup returns CDR1 MNHEY and CDR2 SMNVEV (reference sequence). The CDR3 consists of 15 residues.